A single sample gave rise to the 22 T cell receptor beta chains below, sequenced in a study of regulatory T cells in long-lasting Graves disease (dated by TCRdb to about 2021). Read against the paper, the sample's time point label means: newly diagnosed GD, antithyroid drugs for less than 3 months. For both TCR sequencing and RNA sequencing, RNA was extracted from PBMCs using TRIzol. The library was generated by multiplex PCR. The instrument given in TCRdb is Illumina HiSeq 4000. CDR3 regions were amplified by Arm-PCR with iRepertoire HTBI primers to construct TCR beta libraries. In-frame beta chains were kept once TCRdb had trimmed the public reads at Q25 with fastp and called clones with MiXCR. Rows are combined by CDR3 protein, so each entry shows the most common genes and DNA. The sample table records under 700,000 distinct CDR3 sequences; about 16% of these occur just once. 25% of the sample is in the top ten clones.

These data were likewise used in another study, on T cells in Graves' hyperthyroidism and ophthalmopathy.

The material sequenced was peripheral blood mononuclear cells (PBMCs), taken at new diagnosis, from a patient treated with antithyroid drugs. These receptors were obtained from a woman aged 35-60 years with Graves disease. Donor details come from another sample of the same person, matched by shared clones.

This clonotype has ten or more counts. The genes are TRBV6-5 and TRBJ1-1; 9 positions agree with TRBD1. CDR1 MNHEY and CDR2 SVGAGI come from the germline V gene. This CDR3 contains 16 residues. With 4 bases clipped from V and 0 bases from J, the junction kept 6 bases outside the gene matches. CDR3: CASSLRWTGVNTEAFF. CDR3 nucleotide sequence: TGTGCCAGCAGTTTACGATGGACAGGGGTGAACACTGAAGCTTTCTTT.

This clonotype was seen many times. The gene calls are TRBV20-1 and TRBJ1-2, with 7 bases matching TRBD1. Germline assignment: CDR1 DFQATT and CDR2 SNEGSKA (reference sequence). With 3 bases clipped from V and 7 bases from J, the junction kept 5 bases outside the gene matches. This CDR3 is built from 12 residues. The CDR3 is CSASIGGGGYTF. The DNA for the CDR3 is TGCAGTGCTAGTATAGGGGGCGGTGGCTACACCTTC.

This clonotype was found many times. The chain has TRBV6-1 and TRBJ2-3; no firm D call. Germline-derived CDR1 and CDR2 are MNHNS and SASEGT. There are 14 residues in the CDR3. V was pared by 6 bases and J by 1 base, with 11 bases between. The CDR3 here is CASRGYVGTDTQYF. CDR3 nucleotide sequence: TGTGCCAGCAGGGGGTATGTGGGCACAGATACGCAGTATTTT.

The J gene is TRBJ2-3, the V gene TRBV24-1, with 8 bases fitting TRBD1. This CDR3 contains 16 residues. J was trimmed by 2 bases and V by 11 bases; bases with no gene match: 14. Germline assignment: CDR1 KGHDR and CDR2 SFDVKD. This chain's CDR3 is CAIDRGGGGPTDTQYF. Written as DNA, the CDR3 is TGTGCCATCGACAGGGGAGGAGGGGGACCCACAGATACGCAGTATTTT.

In its sample, this clonotype was seen a few times. The CDR3 nucleotides read TGCAGTGCTAGAGGCGGCCAGGATTCGGTCAATCAGCCCCAGCATTTT. It codes for CSARGGQDSVNQPQHF. The chain employs TRBV20-1 and TRBJ1-5; D is unresolved. The V end was cut by 1 base, the J end by 3 bases, with 16 bases between. CDR1 is DFQATT and CDR2 is SNEGSKA in the germline V gene (reference sequence). CDR3 length: 16 residues.

J is TRBJ2-5 and V is TRBV15; D not resolved. V lost 0 bases and J lost 5, with 10 bases in between. The CDR3 extends over 14 amino acids. In germline, CDR1 is LNHNV, CDR2 YYDKDF (reference sequence). The CDR3 spells CATSRDAVRETQYF. CDR3 nucleotides: TGTGCCACCAGCAGAGATGCGGTCCGGGAGACCCAGTACTTC.

In this sample, this clonotype turned up many times. The chain is built from TRBV5-5 and TRBJ1-1, with D possibly TRBD1 on 6 matching bases. This CDR3 comprises 15 residues. V was trimmed by 1 base and J by 1 base, leaving 11 bases between them. CDR1 is SGHKS, CDR2 YYEKEE, per germline (reference sequence). Here the CDR3 DNA reads TGTGCCAGCAGCTTGTTATGGACAGCGAACACTGAAGCTTTCTTT. It yields the protein CASSLLWTANTEAFF.

The J gene is TRBJ2-1, the V gene TRBV5-1; TRBD2 matches 12 bases. The CDR3 runs to 16 residues. V dropped 0 bases and J dropped 4; count of bases not matched to a gene: 2. Germline V gene lookup returns CDR1 SGHRS and CDR2 YFSETQ. CDR3 protein: CASSLGGTSGYNEQFF. In DNA form, the CDR3 reads TGCGCCAGCAGCTTGGGTGGGACTAGCGGGTACAATGAGCAGTTCTTC.

As DNA, the CDR3 is TGCAGTGCTCGCCAACTAGCGGGGGGGTCGGATGAGCAGTTCTTC. This translates into CSARQLAGGSDEQFF. This chain links TRBV20-1 with TRBJ2-1, with 13 bases matching TRBD2. Germline trimming cut 5 bases from V and 8 bases from J; bases unmatched to any gene: 9. The CDR3 covers 15 residues. The V gene's germline CDR1 is DFQATT and CDR2 SNEGSKA (reference sequence).

The sample holds many counts of this clonotype. The rearrangement uses TRBV29-1 and TRBJ1-1, with D unclear. Trimming pared 5 bases from V and 7 bases from J, leaving 17 bases between. This CDR3 is 13 amino acids long. The germline V gene has CDR1 SQVTM and CDR2 ANQGSEA. The CDR3 is CSVHDMGQSEAFF. The DNA for the CDR3 is TGCAGCGTTCACGACATGGGCCAAAGTGAAGCTTTCTTT. The complete variable domain, with remaining parts taken from reference TRBV29-1 and TRBJ1-1, reads SAVISQKPSRDICQRGTSLTIQCQVDSQVTMMFWYRQQPGQSLTLIATANQGSEATYESGFVIDKFPISRPNLTFSTLTVSNMSPEDSSIYLCSVHDMGQSEAFFGQGTRLTVV.

A few counts support this clonotype. The CDR3 protein is CASSQEWGRVTLSNQPQHF. As DNA, the CDR3 is TGCGCCAGCAGCCAAGAATGGGGGAGGGTCACCCTTAGCAATCAGCCCCAGCATTTT. V and J are TRBV4-1 and TRBJ1-5, with a possible D match to TRBD1 (5 bases). The V and J ends lost 0 bases and 0 bases respectively, with 18 bases between them. From germline, CDR1 is MGHRA and CDR2 YSYEKL. This CDR3 comprises 19 residues.

This clonotype was seen repeatedly, ten times or more. The rearrangement links TRBV12-3 or TRBV12-4 to TRBJ2-7, with a possible D match to TRBD1 (5 bases). CDR3 length: 11 residues. V lost 6 bases and J 4 bases, leaving 7 bases between the germline ends. The CDR3 is CASSSGYEQYF. CDR3 bases: TGTGCCAGCAGCTCAGGGTACGAGCAGTACTTC.

Notes on this clonotype: One end of the junction does not line up with germline, which may come from a read error. The V gene is TRBV5-1, the J gene TRBJ1-4; D remains ambiguous. This CDR3 region has 13 residues. The germline V gene encodes CDR1 SGHRS and CDR2 YFSETQ. CDR3 protein: CTSSPSTNEKLFF. The DNA for the CDR3 is TGCACCAGCAGCCCCTCGACAAATGAAAAACTGTTTTTT.

This clonotype turned up a few times. The V call is TRBV12-3 or TRBV12-4, the J call TRBJ1-6, with D unclear. The CDR3 extends over 13 amino acids. V lost 3 bases to trimming and J lost 4 bases, with 4 bases between them. The CDR3 DNA reads TGTGCCAGCAGTTTCCGGTATAATTCACCCCTCCACTTT. Amino acid sequence: CASSFRYNSPLHF.

This clonotype was detected many times. The V call is TRBV30, the J call TRBJ1-4; D is unresolved. CDR3 length: 13 residues. Between the trimmed V and J ends, which lost 0 bases and 6 bases, there was a span of 8 bases. The germline gives CDR1 GTSNPN, CDR2 SVGIG (reference sequence). DNA of the CDR3: TGTGCCTGGAGTGTCGGTGGGGATGAAAAACTGTTTTTT. Translating gives CAWSVGGDEKLFF.

In this sample, this clonotype turned up many times. The chain links TRBV7-2 to TRBJ2-3, with TRBD2 identical over 10 bases. Germline trimming cut 5 bases from V and 10 bases from J; bases unmatched to any gene: 12. The CDR3 is made up of 15 amino acids. Per the germline V gene, CDR1 is SGHTA and CDR2 is FQGNSA. The CDR3 loop is CASSLSGGPSVSQYF. The CDR3 region has the DNA TGTGCCAGCAGCCTTAGCGGGGGGCCAAGTGTTTCGCAGTATTTT.

A few counts support this clonotype. This chain links TRBV20-1 with TRBJ1-4; the D is unclear. The CDR3 spans 13 residues. The V gene's germline CDR1 is DFQATT and CDR2 SNEGSKA (reference sequence). The V end was cut by 0 bases, the J end by 6 bases, with 8 bases between. This CDR3 is CSARESTHEKLFF. In DNA form, the CDR3 reads TGCAGTGCTAGAGAGAGTACGCATGAAAAACTGTTTTTT.

Ten or more counts support this clonotype. CDR3 coding DNA: TGTGCCAGCAGCCTCATCGGACAGGGGACAGATACGCAGTATTTT. Its protein product is CASSLIGQGTDTQYF. The rearrangement joins TRBV3-1 to TRBJ2-3; 9 bases are a match to TRBD1. Losses at the gene ends were 4 bases for V and 3 bases for J; bases not matched to a gene: 5. The CDR3 totals 15 residues. Germline-derived CDR1 and CDR2 are LGHDT and YNNKEL (reference sequence).

This rearrangement joins TRBV28 to TRBJ1-2; 8 positions match TRBD1. The CDR3 has 15 residues. Germline trimming cut 6 bases from V and 7 bases from J; bases unmatched to any gene: 13. Germline CDR1 and CDR2: MDHEN and SYDVKM. In DNA form, the CDR3 reads TGTGCCAGCAGGTTACCCGGACAGGGTAGTTCTGGCTACACCTTC. Residues: CASRLPGQGSSGYTF.

Only a few counts were recorded for this clonotype. The genes are TRBV6-5 and TRBJ1-2; 7 positions match TRBD1. J lost 6 bases, V lost 2 bases, and 3 bases had no gene match. The CDR3 is 13 amino acids. Germline V gene lookup returns CDR1 MNHEY and CDR2 SVGAGI. The CDR3 sequence is CASSYKGGDGYTF. The CDR3 bases are TGTGCCAGCAGTTACAAAGGGGGCGATGGCTACACCTTC.

This chain uses TRBV7-2 with TRBJ2-1; possibly TRBD2 for D (5 bases). The V end was cut by 2 bases, the J end by 6 bases, with 14 bases between. Germline V gene lookup returns CDR1 SGHTA and CDR2 FQGNSA. This CDR3 is built from 15 residues. CDR3 in amino acids: CASSLMERGLNEQFF. Here the CDR3 DNA reads TGTGCCAGCAGCTTAATGGAGCGCGGACTCAATGAGCAGTTCTTC.

This clonotype has at least ten counts. The chain recombines TRBV6-1 with TRBJ1-1; no clear D gene. CDR3 length: 15 residues. CDR1 MNHNS and CDR2 SASEGT come from the germline V gene. Trimming took off 5 bases at V and 1 base at J, with 14 bases between the two ends. Here the CDR3 DNA reads TGTGCCAGCAGTCCCCGCCCCAGGCAGAACACTGAAGCTTTCTTT. This translates into CASSPRPRQNTEAFF.